A selection of T cell receptor beta chains follows, all from one sample in a study of shared clonotypes between healthy human individuals. This table comes from immunoSEQ multiplex PCR, and its TCRdb copy is limited to in-frame clones, with some not included. The sample holds about 2,200,000 clones, about 93% seen once. The sequenced material came from naive CD8+ T cells from PBMCs. These receptors came from a man between 18 and 35 years old in good health. Some clones in this sample may be carry-over from other donors' samples. Both conserved end residues are part of each CDR3. Fields, in order: CDR3 protein, CDR3 length, V gene.

cdr3_aa: CASSTGIPSNQPQHF
cdr3_length: 15
v_call: TRBV5-5

cdr3_aa: CASSRTSGRAVSTDTQYF
cdr3_length: 18
v_call: TRBV4-1

cdr3_aa: CAWSVKGRVLNQPQHF
cdr3_length: 16
v_call: TRBV30

cdr3_aa: CASTPGWDVDWVHGGYTF
cdr3_length: 18
v_call: TRBV19

cdr3_aa: CSAEDRGGGGYTF
cdr3_length: 13
v_call: TRBV29-1

cdr3_aa: CASSQDWAGVNTGELFF
cdr3_length: 17
v_call: TRBV4-1

cdr3_aa: CASSRRLAASYEQYF
cdr3_length: 15
v_call: TRBV28

cdr3_aa: CAWSGGMTGNQPQHF
cdr3_length: 15
v_call: TRBV30

cdr3_aa: CASSLGRNTEAFF
cdr3_length: 13
v_call: TRBV28

cdr3_aa: CASSQDDLITDTQYF
cdr3_length: 15
v_call: TRBV4-2

cdr3_aa: CASSLAGGPFEQYF
cdr3_length: 14
v_call: TRBV27

cdr3_aa: CASSAGLAGGPGEQFF
cdr3_length: 16
v_call: TRBV2

cdr3_aa: CAWSVGGAYEQYF
cdr3_length: 13
v_call: TRBV30

cdr3_aa: CASSESWEQYF
cdr3_length: 11
v_call: TRBV25-1

cdr3_aa: CASSPLDRGNGYTF
cdr3_length: 14
v_call: TRBV6-6

cdr3_aa: CASSLLGRMNTEAFF
cdr3_length: 15
v_call: TRBV27

cdr3_aa: CASSLDRGFGELFF
cdr3_length: 14
v_call: TRBV11-3

cdr3_aa: CASSLASGTARGDIQYF
cdr3_length: 17
v_call: TRBV5-1

cdr3_aa: CASSIRGGVSSYNEQFF
cdr3_length: 17
v_call: TRBV27

cdr3_aa: CSVEDPGGRGTDTQYF
cdr3_length: 16
v_call: TRBV29-1

cdr3_aa: CASSLPLNGPPLHF
cdr3_length: 14
v_call: TRBV28

cdr3_aa: CAISESGRTGLNTEAFF
cdr3_length: 17
v_call: TRBV10-3

cdr3_aa: CASSPLVGTEAFF
cdr3_length: 13
v_call: TRBV27

cdr3_aa: CASKTLGESSYNEQFF
cdr3_length: 16
v_call: TRBV19

cdr3_aa: CAWAQDREMYEQYF
cdr3_length: 14
v_call: TRBV30

cdr3_aa: CASSPGLAGVVNEQFF
cdr3_length: 16
v_call: TRBV7-8

cdr3_aa: CASSLASSGKETQYF
cdr3_length: 15
v_call: TRBV19

cdr3_aa: CASSRGREYQPQHF
cdr3_length: 14
v_call: TRBV27

cdr3_aa: CASSPTGPYEQYF
cdr3_length: 13
v_call: TRBV28

cdr3_aa: CASIPGQGAQGEQFF
cdr3_length: 15
v_call: TRBV4-1

cdr3_aa: CASSLGGGGYTF
cdr3_length: 12
v_call: TRBV28

cdr3_aa: CASSSPRQGWIGELFF
cdr3_length: 16
v_call: TRBV5-6

cdr3_aa: CASSYQETDNEQFF
cdr3_length: 14
v_call: TRBV6-5

cdr3_aa: CASAIRGYNEQFF
cdr3_length: 13
v_call: TRBV27

cdr3_aa: CASSLAPVSYNEQFF
cdr3_length: 15
v_call: TRBV7-2

cdr3_aa: CSVNNDRGGGNEKLFF
cdr3_length: 16
v_call: TRBV29-1

cdr3_aa: CASSLQGSNTGELFF
cdr3_length: 15
v_call: TRBV28

cdr3_aa: CASSPGLSTDTQYF
cdr3_length: 14
v_call: TRBV4-3

cdr3_aa: CASTKWAMNTEAFF
cdr3_length: 14
v_call: TRBV28

cdr3_aa: CASSFGSISYEQYF
cdr3_length: 14
v_call: TRBV27

cdr3_aa: CASRLKQGSSYNEQFF
cdr3_length: 16
v_call: TRBV2

cdr3_aa: CASKGTGLTIRRADTQYF
cdr3_length: 18
v_call: TRBV5-1

cdr3_aa: CASSPRTGISLGNTIYF
cdr3_length: 17
v_call: TRBV5-1

cdr3_aa: CASSPGQGRNEQFF
cdr3_length: 14
v_call: TRBV5-1

cdr3_aa: CASRSSPYEQYF
cdr3_length: 12
v_call: TRBV27

cdr3_aa: CASDGTSGSHEQFF
cdr3_length: 14
v_call: TRBV25-1

cdr3_aa: CASSLSRDTQYF
cdr3_length: 12
v_call: TRBV5-4

cdr3_aa: CASSPGWGGTEAFF
cdr3_length: 14
v_call: TRBV18

cdr3_aa: CASSPFPLSRAAPNEQFF
cdr3_length: 18
v_call: TRBV18

cdr3_aa: CASSPGRRVYNEQFF
cdr3_length: 15
v_call: TRBV28

cdr3_aa: CASSATGLGQPQHF
cdr3_length: 14
v_call: TRBV9